This T cell receptor (beta chain) comes out of a study of T cell changes during pregnancy in multiple sclerosis. Assay used: immunoSEQ multiplex PCR; TCRdb lists only in-frame clones, some missing. The data contain tens of thousands of clones, roughly 89% of them singletons. V was pared by 0 bases and J by 4 bases, with 4 bases of the junction left unmatched. The germline CDR1 and CDR2 sequences are MNHNS and SASEGT. This CDR3 has 15 residues. This sample comprised peripheral blood, obtained after pregnancy. This TCR came from a female donor in good health, enrolled as a control in a pregnancy study. The rearrangement uses TRBV6-1 and TRBJ2-7, with 9 bases identical to TRBD1. CDR3 amino acids: CASSEAETGGYEQYF. For the CDR3, the DNA is TGTGCCAGCAGTGAAGCAGAGACAGGGGGATACGAGCAGTACTTC.